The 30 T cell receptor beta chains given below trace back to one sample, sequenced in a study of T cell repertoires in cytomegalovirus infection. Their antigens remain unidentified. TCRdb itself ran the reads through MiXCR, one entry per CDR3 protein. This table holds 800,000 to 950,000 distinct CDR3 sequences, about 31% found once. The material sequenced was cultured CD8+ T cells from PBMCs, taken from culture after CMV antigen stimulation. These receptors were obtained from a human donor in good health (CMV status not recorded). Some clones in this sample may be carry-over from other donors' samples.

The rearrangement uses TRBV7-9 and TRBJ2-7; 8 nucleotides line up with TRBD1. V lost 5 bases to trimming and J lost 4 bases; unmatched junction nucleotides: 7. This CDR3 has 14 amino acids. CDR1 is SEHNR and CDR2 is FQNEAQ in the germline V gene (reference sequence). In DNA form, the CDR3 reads TGTGCCAGCAGCCCCCGGACAGGGTGGTACGAGCAGTACTTC. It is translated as CASSPRTGWYEQYF.

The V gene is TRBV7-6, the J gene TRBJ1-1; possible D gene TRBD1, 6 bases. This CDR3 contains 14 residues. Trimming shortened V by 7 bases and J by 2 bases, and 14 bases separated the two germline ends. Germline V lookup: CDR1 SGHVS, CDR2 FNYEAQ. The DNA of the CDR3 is TGTGCCAGCACAGGCGACAGGCATAACACTGAAGCTTTCTTT. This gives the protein CASTGDRHNTEAFF.

The CDR3 loop is CASSYYRLGNTEAFF. The DNA for the CDR3 is TGTGCCAGCAGCTACTACAGGTTGGGGAACACTGAAGCTTTCTTT. V usage is TRBV5-4 and J usage is TRBJ1-1, with a possible D match to TRBD1 (5 bases). The CDR3 length is 15 residues. Germline V CDR1 and CDR2: SGHNT, YYREEE (reference sequence). Trimming removed 3 bases at V and 1 base at J, with 13 bases between.

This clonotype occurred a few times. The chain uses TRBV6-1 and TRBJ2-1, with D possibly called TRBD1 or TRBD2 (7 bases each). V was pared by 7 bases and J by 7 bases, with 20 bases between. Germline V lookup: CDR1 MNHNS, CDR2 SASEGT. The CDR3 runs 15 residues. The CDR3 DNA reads TGTGCCAGCATTTTTCAGGGGGGGTACGATAATGAGCAGTTCTTC. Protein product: CASIFQGGYDNEQFF.

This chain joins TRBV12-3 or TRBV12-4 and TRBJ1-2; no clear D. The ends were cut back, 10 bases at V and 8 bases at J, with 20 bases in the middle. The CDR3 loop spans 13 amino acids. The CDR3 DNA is TGTGCCACCTTATTTACGAGGTTCGGGGGCTACACCTTC. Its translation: CATLFTRFGGYTF.

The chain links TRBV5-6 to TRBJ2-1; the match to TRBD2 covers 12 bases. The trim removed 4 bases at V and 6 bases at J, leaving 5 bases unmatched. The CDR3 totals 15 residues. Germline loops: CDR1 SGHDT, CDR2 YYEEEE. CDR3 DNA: TGTGCCAGCAGCCCTACTAGCGGGGGGCCCAATGAGCAGTTCTTC. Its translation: CASSPTSGGPNEQFF.

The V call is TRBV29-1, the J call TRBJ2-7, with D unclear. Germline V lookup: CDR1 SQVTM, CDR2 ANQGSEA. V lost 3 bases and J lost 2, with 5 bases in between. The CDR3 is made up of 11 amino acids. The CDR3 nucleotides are TGCAGCGTTGACAGCACCTACGAGCAGTACTTC. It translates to CSVDSTYEQYF.

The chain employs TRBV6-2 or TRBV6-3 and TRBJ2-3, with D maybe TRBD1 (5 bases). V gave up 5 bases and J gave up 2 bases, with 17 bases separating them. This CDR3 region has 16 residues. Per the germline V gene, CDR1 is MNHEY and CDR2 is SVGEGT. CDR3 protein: CASSTRQHPDTDTQYF. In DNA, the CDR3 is TGTGCCAGCAGTACCCGACAGCATCCAGACACAGATACGCAGTATTTT.

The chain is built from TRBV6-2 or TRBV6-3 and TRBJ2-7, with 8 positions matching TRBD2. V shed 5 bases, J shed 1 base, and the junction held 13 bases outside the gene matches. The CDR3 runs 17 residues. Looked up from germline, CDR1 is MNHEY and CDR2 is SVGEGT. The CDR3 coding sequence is TGTGCCAGCAGTGCTTCCTGGTCGGGGGGGACTTCCTACGAGCAGTACGTC. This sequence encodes CASSASWSGGTSYEQYV.

The CDR3: CASSPGTEFYEQYV. The CDR3 DNA reads TGTGCCAGCAGCCCCGGGACAGAGTTCTACGAGCAGTACGTC. J is TRBJ2-7 and V is TRBV6-6; TRBD1 matches at 7 bases. With 6 bases clipped from V and 3 bases from J, the junction kept 8 bases outside the gene matches. Germline lookup yields CDR1 MNHNY and CDR2 SVGAGI (reference sequence). The CDR3 spans 14 residues.

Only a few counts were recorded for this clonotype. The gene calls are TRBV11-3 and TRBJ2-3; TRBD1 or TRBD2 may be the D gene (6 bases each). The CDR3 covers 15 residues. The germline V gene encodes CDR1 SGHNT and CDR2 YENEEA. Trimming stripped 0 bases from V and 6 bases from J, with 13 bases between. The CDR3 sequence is CASSLDSGEEDTQYF. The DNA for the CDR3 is TGTGCCAGCAGCTTAGATTCAGGGGAGGAGGATACGCAGTATTTT. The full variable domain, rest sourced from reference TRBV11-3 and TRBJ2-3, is EAGVVQSPRYKIIEKKQPVAFWCNPISGHNTLYWYLQNLGQGPELLIRYENEEAVDDSQLPKDRFSAERLKGVDSTLKIQPAELGDSAVYLCASSLDSGEEDTQYFGPGTRLTVL.

CDR3 bases: TGTGCCAGTAGAGGACCGGGACCCCTTCAATATGGCTACACCTTC. Translating gives CASRGPGPLQYGYTF. The chain recombines TRBV19 with TRBJ1-2; TRBD1 is a possible D gene (5 bases). CDR3 length: 15 residues. Trimming shortened V by 6 bases and J by 5 bases, and 19 bases separated the two germline ends. The germline V gene has CDR1 LNHDA and CDR2 SQIVND (reference sequence). The full variable domain, with the rest looked up from reference TRBV19 and TRBJ1-2, is DGGITQSPKYLFRKEGQNVTLSCEQNLNHDAMYWYRQDPGQGLRLIYYSQIVNDFQKGDIAEGYSVSREKKESFPLTVTSAQKNPTAFYLCASRGPGPLQYGYTFGSGTRLTVV.

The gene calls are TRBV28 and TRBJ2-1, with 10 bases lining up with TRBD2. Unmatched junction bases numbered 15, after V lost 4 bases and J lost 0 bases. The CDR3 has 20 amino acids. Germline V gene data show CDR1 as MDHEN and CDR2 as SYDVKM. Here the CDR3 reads CASSSYAISSGGTSYNEQFF. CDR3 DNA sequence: TGTGCCAGCAGTTCGTACGCCATAAGTAGCGGGGGGACCTCCTACAATGAGCAGTTCTTC.

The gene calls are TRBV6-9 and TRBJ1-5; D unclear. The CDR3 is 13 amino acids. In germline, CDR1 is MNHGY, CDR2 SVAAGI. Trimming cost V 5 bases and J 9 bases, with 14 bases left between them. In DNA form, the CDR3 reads TGTGCCAGCAGTCCGGACGGACTAGTGCCCCAGCATTTT. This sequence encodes CASSPDGLVPQHF.

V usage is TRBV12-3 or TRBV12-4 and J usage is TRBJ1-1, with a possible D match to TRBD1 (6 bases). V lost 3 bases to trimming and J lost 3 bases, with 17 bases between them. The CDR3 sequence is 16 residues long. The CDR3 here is CASSFRGGHTDTEAFF. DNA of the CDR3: TGTGCCAGCAGTTTTCGGGGGGGGCATACGGACACTGAAGCTTTCTTT.

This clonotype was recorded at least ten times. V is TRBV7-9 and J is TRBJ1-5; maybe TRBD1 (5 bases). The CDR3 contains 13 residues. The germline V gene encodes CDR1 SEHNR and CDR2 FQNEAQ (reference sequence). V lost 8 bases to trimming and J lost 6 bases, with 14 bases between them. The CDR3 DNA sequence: TGTGCCAGCGGGGGAGGGGCGGCTCAGCCCCAGCATTTT. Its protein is CASGGGAAQPQHF.

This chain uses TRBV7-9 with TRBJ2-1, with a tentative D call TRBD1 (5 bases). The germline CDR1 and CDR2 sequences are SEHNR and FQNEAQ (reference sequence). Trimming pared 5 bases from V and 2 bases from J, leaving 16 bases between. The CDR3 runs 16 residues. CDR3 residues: CASSLLRVAAYNEQFF. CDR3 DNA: TGTGCCAGCAGCCTCCTCAGGGTCGCGGCCTACAATGAGCAGTTCTTC.

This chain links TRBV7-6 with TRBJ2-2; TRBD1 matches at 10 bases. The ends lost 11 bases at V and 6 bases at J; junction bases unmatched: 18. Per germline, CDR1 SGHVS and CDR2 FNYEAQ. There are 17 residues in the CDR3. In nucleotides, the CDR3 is TGTGCCTACTCAGGCTCCGCGGGACAGGGGTTGGCCGGGGAGCTGTTTTTT. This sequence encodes CAYSGSAGQGLAGELFF.

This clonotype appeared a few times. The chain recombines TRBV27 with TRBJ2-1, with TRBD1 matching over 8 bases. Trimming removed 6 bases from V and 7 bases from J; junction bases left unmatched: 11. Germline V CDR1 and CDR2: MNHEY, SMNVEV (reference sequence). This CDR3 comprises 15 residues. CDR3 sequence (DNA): TGTGCCAGCAGCCAGTCCAGGGGGCGACGGAATGAGCAGTTCTTC. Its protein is CASSQSRGRRNEQFF.

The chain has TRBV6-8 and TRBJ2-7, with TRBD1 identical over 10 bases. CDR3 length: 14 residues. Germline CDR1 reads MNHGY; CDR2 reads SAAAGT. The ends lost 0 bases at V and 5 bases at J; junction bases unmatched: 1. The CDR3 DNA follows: TGTGCCAGCAGTTACTCGACAGGGGGCAACGAGCAGTACTTC. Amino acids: CASSYSTGGNEQYF.

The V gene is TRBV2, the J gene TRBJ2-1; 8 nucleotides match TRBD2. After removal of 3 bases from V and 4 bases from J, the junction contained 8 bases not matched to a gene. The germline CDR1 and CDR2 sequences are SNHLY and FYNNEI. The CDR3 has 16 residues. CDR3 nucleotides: TGTGCCAGCAGTGACTCACTAGCGGTGAAATACAATGAGCAGTTCTTC. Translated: CASSDSLAVKYNEQFF.

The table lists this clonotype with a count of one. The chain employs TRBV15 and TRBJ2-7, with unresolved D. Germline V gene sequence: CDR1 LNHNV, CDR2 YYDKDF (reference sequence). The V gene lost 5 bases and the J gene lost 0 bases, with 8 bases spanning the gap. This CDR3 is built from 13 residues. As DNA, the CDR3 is TGTGCCACCAGCCCGGGCAGCTCCTACGAGCAGTACGTC. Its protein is CATSPGSSYEQYV.

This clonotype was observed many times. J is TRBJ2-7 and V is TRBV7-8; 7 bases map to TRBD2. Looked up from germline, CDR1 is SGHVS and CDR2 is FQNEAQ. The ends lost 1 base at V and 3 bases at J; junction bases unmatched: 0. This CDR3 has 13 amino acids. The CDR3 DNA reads TGTGCCAGCAGCTTAGGGGGGGGCTACGAGCAGTACGTC. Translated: CASSLGGGYEQYV.

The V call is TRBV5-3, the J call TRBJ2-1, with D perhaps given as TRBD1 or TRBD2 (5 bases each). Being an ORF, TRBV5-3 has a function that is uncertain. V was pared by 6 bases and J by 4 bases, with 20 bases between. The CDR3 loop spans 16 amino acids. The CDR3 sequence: CARTTITGTEYNEQFF. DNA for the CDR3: TGTGCCAGAACCACCATTACCGGGACCGAATACAATGAGCAGTTCTTC.

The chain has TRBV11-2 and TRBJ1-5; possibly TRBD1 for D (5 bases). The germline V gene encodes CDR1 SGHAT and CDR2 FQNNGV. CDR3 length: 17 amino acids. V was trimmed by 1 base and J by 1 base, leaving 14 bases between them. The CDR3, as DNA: TGTGCCAGCAGCTTAGGGGGAGACAGCTCCAGCAATCAGCCCCAGCATTTT. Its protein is CASSLGGDSSSNQPQHF.

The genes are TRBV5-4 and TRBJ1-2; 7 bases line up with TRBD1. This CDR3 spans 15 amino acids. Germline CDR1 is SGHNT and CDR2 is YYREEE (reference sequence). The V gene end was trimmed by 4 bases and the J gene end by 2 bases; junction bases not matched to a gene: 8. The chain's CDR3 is CASSNRQGGNYGYTF. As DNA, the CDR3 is TGTGCCAGCAGCAACAGACAGGGAGGGAACTATGGCTACACCTTC.

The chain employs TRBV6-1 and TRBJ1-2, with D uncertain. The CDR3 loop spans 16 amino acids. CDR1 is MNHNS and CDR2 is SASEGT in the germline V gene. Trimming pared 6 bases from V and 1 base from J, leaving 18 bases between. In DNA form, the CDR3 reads TGTGCCAGCAGCCCAAGCGTTGGCGATTATAACTATGGCTACACCTTC. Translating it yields CASSPSVGDYNYGYTF.

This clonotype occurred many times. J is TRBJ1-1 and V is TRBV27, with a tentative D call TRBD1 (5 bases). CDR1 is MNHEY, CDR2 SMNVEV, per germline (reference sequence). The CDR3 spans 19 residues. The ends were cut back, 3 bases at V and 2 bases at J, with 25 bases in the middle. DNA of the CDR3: TGTGCCAGCAGTTTCCGGGGACGGACATACTTTTCCGACAACACTGAAGCTTTCTTT. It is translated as CASSFRGRTYFSDNTEAFF.

CDR3: CASSPGGHYEQYF. The CDR3 DNA sequence: TGTGCCAGCAGTCCGGGGGGCCACTACGAGCAGTACTTC. The chain has TRBV6-5 and TRBJ2-7; TRBD2 is a possible D gene (7 bases). The CDR3 runs 13 residues. The germline V and J ends were trimmed by 5 bases and 3 bases, with 11 bases remaining between them. The germline CDR1 and CDR2 sequences are MNHEY and SVGAGI.

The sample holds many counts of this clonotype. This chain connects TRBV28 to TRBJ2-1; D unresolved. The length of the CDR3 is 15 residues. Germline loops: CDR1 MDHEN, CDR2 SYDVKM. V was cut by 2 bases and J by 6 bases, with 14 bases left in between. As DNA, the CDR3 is TGTGCCAGCAGTTTAAGCGTGGAACTACGCAATGAGCAGTTCTTC. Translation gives CASSLSVELRNEQFF.